This T cell receptor (beta chain) was captured in a study of CD8+ T cells in alopecia areata. Study overall: Grafting placed skin from roughly 6-13-month-old C3H/HeJ donors with spontaneous alopecia onto approximately 7-11-week-old female C3H/HeJ mice.

Following extraction, RNA underwent reverse transcription to cDNA, which served as the sequencing template. Sequencing used immunoSEQ multiplex PCR; TCRdb keeps in-frame clones, though not all of them. The repertoire consists of approximately 110,000 clones, none detected only once. The CDR3 consists of 15 residues. Germline-derived CDR1 and CDR2 are FNHDT and SITEND (reference sequence). To note about this clone: Its antigen is not identified. The gene symbols are mouse symbols. The read terminates 4 residues before the CDR3 end, so the remaining end is supplied by the germline J gene.

Whole-study results and caveats: Possibly as an HLA-related effect, TCR sharing across patients appeared less clear than in mice. Greater clonality was observed in lesional scalp samples, especially alopecia totalis/universalis, versus normal scalp.

J is TRBJ1-4 and V is TRBV19; 8 bases line up with TRBD1. This TCR came from a C3H/HeJ mouse with alopecia areata. The strain's MHC type: H2-k. The specimen sequenced was lesional skin. CDR3 bases read: TGTGCCAGCAGTATAGCAGGGGGCAGAGGCGAA. Protein: CASSIAGGRGE. The whole CDR3 is CASSIAGGRGERLFF. Complete variable domain (other parts from reference TRBV19 and TRBJ1-4): GGIITQTPKFLIGQEGQKLTLKCQQNFNHDTMYWYRQDSGKGLRLIYYSITENDLQKGDLSEGYDASREKKSSFSLTVTSAQKNEMAVFLCASSIAGGRGERLFFGHGTKLSVL.